A single sample gave rise to the 7 T cell receptor beta chains below, sequenced in a study of blood T cell repertoires in COVID-19. Sequenced by immunoSEQ multiplex PCR; TCRdb stores in-frame clones only, minus some. The table shows 25,000 to 30,000 clones, with more than 85% occurring only once. Sequencing used peripheral blood. The receptor set was obtained from a woman in her 70s with COVID-19, enrolled during active disease.

The V gene is TRBV3-1 (or the pseudogene TRBV3-2), the J gene TRBJ2-2; 8 bases align to TRBD2. The CDR3 covers 15 residues. V lost 0 bases to trimming and J lost 6 bases; unmatched junction nucleotides: 3. Germline V gene data show CDR1 as LGHDT and CDR2 as YNNKEL (reference sequence). The CDR3 spells CASSQEIGRAGELFF. CDR3 sequence (DNA): TGTGCCAGCAGCCAAGAAATCGGGAGGGCCGGGGAGCTGTTTTTT.

The chain employs TRBV24-1 and TRBJ2-3, with TRBD2 as a possible D gene (5 bases). This CDR3 has 14 amino acids. The V and J ends lost 3 bases and 3 bases respectively, with 9 bases between them. The germline V gene has CDR1 KGHDR and CDR2 SFDVKD. For the CDR3, the DNA is TGTGCCACCAGTGATCCCTCGGGGACAGATACGCAGTATTTT. This codes for CATSDPSGTDTQYF.

The chain links TRBV7-2 to TRBJ2-5; 8 bases are shared with TRBD2. CDR1 and CDR2 from the germline V gene are SGHTA and FQGNSA. V dropped 0 bases and J dropped 5; count of bases not matched to a gene: 5. CDR3 length equals 15 residues. The CDR3 here is CASSLAGTRSETQYF. The CDR3 DNA sequence: TGTGCCAGCAGCTTAGCCGGGACTAGGTCCGAGACCCAGTACTTC.

This rearrangement joins TRBV6-5 to TRBJ1-2; 7 nucleotides align to TRBD1. V gave up 5 bases and J gave up 2 bases; unmatched junction bases: 5. Germline-derived CDR1 and CDR2 are MNHEY and SVGAGI. The CDR3 runs 14 residues. The chain's CDR3 is CASSKSDRNYGYTF. The CDR3 DNA reads as TGTGCCAGCAGTAAATCGGACAGGAACTATGGCTACACCTTC.

The chain has TRBV3-1 (or the pseudogene TRBV3-2) and TRBJ1-4; D is undetermined. The germline V and J ends were trimmed by 1 base and 8 bases, with 5 bases remaining between them. The germline CDR1 and CDR2 sequences are LGHDT and YNNKEL (reference sequence). CDR3 length: 12 residues. DNA of the CDR3: TGTGCCAGCAGCCAAGGCGGCGAAAAACTGTTTTTT. It translates to CASSQGGEKLFF.

The chain recombines TRBV7-6 with TRBJ1-1; 8 positions agree with TRBD1. CDR1 SGHVS and CDR2 FNYEAQ come from the germline V gene. The CDR3 is 16 residues long. V trimming: 5 bases; J trimming: 1 base; junction bases outside the gene matches: 9. The CDR3 region is CASSPLTGTGNTEAFF. CDR3 in DNA: TGTGCCAGCAGCCCCTTAACCGGGACAGGGAACACTGAAGCTTTCTTT.

V and J are TRBV5-1 and TRBJ2-7, with 7 bases fitting TRBD1. This CDR3 comprises 14 residues. Germline V gene data show CDR1 as SGHRS and CDR2 as YFSETQ. With 3 bases clipped from V and 0 bases from J, the junction kept 3 bases outside the gene matches. The CDR3 nucleotides are TGCGCCAGCAGCTCCCGGGACAGCTCCTACGAGCAGTACTTC. It is translated as CASSSRDSSYEQYF.